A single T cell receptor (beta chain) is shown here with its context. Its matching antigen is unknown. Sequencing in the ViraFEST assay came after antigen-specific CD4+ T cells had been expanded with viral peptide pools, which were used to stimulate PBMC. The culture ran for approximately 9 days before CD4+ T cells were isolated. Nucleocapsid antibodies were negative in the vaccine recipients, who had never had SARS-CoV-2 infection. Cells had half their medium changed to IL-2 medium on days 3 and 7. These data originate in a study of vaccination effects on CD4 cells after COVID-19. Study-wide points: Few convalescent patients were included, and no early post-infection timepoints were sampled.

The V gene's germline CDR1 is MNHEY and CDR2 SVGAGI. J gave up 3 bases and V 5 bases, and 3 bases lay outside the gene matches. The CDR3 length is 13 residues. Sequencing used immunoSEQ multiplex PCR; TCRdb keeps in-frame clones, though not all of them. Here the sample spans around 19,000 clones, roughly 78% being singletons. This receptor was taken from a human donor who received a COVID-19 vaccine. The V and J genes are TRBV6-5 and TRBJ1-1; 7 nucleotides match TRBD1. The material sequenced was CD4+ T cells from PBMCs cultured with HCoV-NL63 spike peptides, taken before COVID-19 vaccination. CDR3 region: CASSQQGYTEAFF. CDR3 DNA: TGTGCCAGCAGTCAACAGGGGTACACTGAAGCTTTCTTT.